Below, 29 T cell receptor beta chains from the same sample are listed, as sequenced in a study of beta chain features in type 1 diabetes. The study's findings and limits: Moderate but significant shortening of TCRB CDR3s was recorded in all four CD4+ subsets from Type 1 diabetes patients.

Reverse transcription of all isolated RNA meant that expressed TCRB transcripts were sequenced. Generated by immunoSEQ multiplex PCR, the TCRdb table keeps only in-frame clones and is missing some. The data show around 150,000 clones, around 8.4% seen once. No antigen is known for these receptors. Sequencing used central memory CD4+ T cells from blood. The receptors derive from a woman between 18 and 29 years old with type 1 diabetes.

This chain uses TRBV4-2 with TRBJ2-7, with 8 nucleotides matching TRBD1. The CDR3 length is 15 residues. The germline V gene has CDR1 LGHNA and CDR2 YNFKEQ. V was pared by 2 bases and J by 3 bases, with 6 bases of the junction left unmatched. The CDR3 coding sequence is TGTGCCAGCAGCCAACGGGGACAGGATCTCTACGAGCAGTACTTC. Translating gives CASSQRGQDLYEQYF.

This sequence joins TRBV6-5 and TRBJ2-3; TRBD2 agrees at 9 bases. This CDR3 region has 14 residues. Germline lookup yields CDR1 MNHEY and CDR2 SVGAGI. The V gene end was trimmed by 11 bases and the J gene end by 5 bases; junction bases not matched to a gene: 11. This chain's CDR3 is CAAGGRGRVDTQYF. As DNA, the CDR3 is TGTGCCGCGGGGGGGAGGGGGCGTGTAGATACGCAGTATTTT.

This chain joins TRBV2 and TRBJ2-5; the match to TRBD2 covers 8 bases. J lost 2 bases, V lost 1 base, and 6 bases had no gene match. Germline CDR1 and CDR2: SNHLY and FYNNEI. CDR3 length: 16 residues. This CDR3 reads CASSEGASGPQETQYF. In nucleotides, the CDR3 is TGTGCCAGCAGTGAAGGGGCTAGCGGGCCTCAAGAGACCCAGTACTTC.

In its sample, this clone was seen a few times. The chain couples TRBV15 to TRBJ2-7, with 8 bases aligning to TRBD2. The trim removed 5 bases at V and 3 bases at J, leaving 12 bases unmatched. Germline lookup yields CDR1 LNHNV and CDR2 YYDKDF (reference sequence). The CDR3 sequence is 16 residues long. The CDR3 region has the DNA TGTGCCACCAGCCCGCGGGAAAGCGGGAGAGGCTACGAGCAGTACTTC. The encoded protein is CATSPRESGRGYEQYF.

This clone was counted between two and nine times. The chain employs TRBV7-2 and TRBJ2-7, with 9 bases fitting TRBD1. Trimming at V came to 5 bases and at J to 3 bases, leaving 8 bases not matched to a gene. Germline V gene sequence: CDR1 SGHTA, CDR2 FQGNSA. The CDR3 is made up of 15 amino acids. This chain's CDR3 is CASSPSTGGGYEQYF. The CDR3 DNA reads TGTGCCAGCAGCCCCTCGACAGGGGGAGGCTACGAGCAGTACTTC.

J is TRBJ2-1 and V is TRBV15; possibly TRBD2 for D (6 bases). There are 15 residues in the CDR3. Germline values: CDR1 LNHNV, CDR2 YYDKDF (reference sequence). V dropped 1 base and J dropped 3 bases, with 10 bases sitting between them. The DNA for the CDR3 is TGTGCCACCAGCAGAGGTCAGGGAGGCTACAATGAGCAGTTCTTC. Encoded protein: CATSRGQGGYNEQFF.

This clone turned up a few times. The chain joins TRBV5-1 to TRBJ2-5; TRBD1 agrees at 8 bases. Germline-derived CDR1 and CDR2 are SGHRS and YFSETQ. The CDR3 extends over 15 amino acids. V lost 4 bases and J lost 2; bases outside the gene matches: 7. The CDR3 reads CASSRRTGQQETQYF. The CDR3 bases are TGCGCCAGCAGCCGACGGACAGGGCAACAAGAGACCCAGTACTTC. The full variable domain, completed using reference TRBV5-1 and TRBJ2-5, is KAGVTQTPRYLIKTRGQQVTLSCSPISGHRSVSWYQQTPGQGLQFLFEYFSETQRNKGNFPGRFSGRQFSNSRSEMNVSTLELGDSALYLCASSRRTGQQETQYFGPGTRLLVL.

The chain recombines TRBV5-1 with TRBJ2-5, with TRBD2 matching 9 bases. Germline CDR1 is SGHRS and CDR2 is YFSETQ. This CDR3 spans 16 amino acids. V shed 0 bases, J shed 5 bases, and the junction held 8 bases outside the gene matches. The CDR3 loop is CASSLAGGRAGETQYF. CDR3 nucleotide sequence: TGCGCCAGCAGCTTGGCAGGCGGGAGGGCCGGGGAGACCCAGTACTTC.

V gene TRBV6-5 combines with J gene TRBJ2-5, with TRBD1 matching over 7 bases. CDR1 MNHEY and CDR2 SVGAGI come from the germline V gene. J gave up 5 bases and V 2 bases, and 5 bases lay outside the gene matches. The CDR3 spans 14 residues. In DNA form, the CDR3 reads TGTGCCAGCAGTTACCTAACAGGGGTGGAGACCCAGTACTTC. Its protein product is CASSYLTGVETQYF.

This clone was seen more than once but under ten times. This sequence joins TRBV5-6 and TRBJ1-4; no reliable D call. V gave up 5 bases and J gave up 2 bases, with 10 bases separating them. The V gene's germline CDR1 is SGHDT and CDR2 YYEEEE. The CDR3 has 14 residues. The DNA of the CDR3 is TGTGCCAGCAGAGAGGCAGCGACTAATGAAAAACTGTTTTTT. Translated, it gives CASREAATNEKLFF. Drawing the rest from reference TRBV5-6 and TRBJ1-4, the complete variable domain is DAGVTQSPTHLIKTRGQQVTLRCSPKSGHDTVSWYQQALGQGPQFIFQYYEEEERQRGNFPDRFSGHQFPNYSSELNVNALLLGDSALYLCASREAATNEKLFFGSGTQLSVL.

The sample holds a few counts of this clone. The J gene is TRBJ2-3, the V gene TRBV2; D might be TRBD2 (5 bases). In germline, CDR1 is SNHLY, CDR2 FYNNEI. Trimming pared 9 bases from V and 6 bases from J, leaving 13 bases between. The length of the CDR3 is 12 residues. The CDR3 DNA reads TGTGCCAGTTCCCCGACGGGGGATACGCAGTATTTT. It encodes CASSPTGDTQYF.

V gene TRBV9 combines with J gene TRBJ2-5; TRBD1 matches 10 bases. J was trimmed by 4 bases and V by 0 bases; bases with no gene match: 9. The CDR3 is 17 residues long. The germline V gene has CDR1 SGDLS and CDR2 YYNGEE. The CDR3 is CASSVGIQDRGGETQYF. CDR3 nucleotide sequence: TGTGCCAGCAGCGTAGGAATCCAGGACAGGGGGGGAGAGACCCAGTACTTC.

The CDR3 DNA is TGTGCCAGCAGCACTCAGCCGGGACAGGGCTACGAGCAGTACTTC. This gives the protein CASSTQPGQGYEQYF. The genes are TRBV4-2 and TRBJ2-7; the match to TRBD1 covers 9 bases. CDR3 length equals 15 residues. CDR1 and CDR2 from the germline V gene are LGHNA and YNFKEQ. V was pared by 5 bases and J by 3 bases, with 8 bases of the junction left unmatched.

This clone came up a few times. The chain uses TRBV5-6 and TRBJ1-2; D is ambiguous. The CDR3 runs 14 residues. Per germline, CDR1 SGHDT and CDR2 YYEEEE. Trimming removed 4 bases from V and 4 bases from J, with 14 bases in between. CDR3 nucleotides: TGTGCCAGCAGCGTGCAGAGGCGAGGCTATGGCTACACCTTC. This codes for CASSVQRRGYGYTF.

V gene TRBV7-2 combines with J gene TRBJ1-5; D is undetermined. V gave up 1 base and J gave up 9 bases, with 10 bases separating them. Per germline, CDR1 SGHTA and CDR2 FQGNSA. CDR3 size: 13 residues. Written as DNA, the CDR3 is TGTGCCAGCAGCTTAGTTGCTAGGAGGCCCCAGCATTTT. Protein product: CASSLVARRPQHF.

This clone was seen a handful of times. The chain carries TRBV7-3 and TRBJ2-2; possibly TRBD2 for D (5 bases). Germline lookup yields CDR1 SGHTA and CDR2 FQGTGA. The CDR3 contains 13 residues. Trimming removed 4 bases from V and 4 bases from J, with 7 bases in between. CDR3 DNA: TGTGCCAGCAGCTCTAGCCCCACCGGGGAGCTGTTTTTT. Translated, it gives CASSSSPTGELFF.

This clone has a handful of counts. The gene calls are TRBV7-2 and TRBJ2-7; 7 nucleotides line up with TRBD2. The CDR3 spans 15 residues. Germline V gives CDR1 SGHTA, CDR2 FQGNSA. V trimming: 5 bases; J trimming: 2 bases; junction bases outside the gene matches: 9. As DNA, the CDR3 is TGTGCCAGCAGCCACGCCAGCGGGGCCCCCTACGAGCAGTACTTC. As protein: CASSHASGAPYEQYF.

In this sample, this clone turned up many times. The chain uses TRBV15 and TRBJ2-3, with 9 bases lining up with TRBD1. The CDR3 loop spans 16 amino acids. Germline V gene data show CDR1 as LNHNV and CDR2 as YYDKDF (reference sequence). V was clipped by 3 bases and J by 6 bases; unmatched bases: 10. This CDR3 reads CATSSRRQGVTDTQYF. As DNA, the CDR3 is TGTGCCACCAGCAGCAGGAGACAGGGGGTAACGGATACGCAGTATTTT. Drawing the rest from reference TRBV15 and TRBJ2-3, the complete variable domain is DAMVIQNPRYQVTQFGKPVTLSCSQTLNHNVMYWYQQKSSQAPKLLFHYYDKDFNNEADTPDNFQSRRPNTSFCFLDIRSPGLGDTAMYLCATSSRRQGVTDTQYFGPGTRLTVL.

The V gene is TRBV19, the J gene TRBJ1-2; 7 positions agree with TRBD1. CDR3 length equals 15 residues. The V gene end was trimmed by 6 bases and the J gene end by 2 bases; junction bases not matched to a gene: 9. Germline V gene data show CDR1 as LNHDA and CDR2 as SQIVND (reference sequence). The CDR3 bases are TGTGCCAGTAGAACTCGACAGGGATCGAACTATGGCTACACCTTC. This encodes CASRTRQGSNYGYTF.

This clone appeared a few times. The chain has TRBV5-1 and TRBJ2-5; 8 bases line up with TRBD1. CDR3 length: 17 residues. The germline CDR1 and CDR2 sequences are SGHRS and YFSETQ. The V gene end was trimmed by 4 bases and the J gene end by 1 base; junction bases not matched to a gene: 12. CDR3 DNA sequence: TGCGCCAGCAGCAAACAGGGGGGTCCGGGGACCCAAGAGACCCAGTACTTC. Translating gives CASSKQGGPGTQETQYF.

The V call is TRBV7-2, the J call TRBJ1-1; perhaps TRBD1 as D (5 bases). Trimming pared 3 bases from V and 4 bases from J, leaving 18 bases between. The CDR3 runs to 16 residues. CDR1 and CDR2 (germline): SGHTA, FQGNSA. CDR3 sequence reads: CASSLPLGGGGTEAFF. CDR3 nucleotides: TGTGCCAGCAGCTTGCCCCTCGGGGGAGGTGGCACTGAAGCTTTCTTT.

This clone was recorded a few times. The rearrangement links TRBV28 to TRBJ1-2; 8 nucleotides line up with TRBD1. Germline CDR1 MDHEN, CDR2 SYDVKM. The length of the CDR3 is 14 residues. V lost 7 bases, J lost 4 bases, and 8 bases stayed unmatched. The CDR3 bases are TGTGCCAGCACGGTTCTAGGACAGGGCTATGGCTACACCTTC. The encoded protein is CASTVLGQGYGYTF.

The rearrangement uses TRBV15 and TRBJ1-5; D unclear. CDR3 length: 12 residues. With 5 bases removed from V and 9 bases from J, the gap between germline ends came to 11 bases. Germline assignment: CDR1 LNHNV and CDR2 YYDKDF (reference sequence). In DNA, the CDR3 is TGTGCCACCAGCTCAAACCGGGGGCCCCAGCATTTT. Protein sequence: CATSSNRGPQHF.

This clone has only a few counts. The DNA for the CDR3 is TGCAGCGTTACTGAGAACACCGGGGAGCTGTTTTTT. Protein: CSVTENTGELFF. The J gene is TRBJ2-2, the V gene TRBV29-1; no definite D call. This CDR3 has 12 amino acids. Trimming took off 5 bases at V and 1 base at J, with 5 bases between the two ends. Germline CDR1 SQVTM, CDR2 ANQGSEA.

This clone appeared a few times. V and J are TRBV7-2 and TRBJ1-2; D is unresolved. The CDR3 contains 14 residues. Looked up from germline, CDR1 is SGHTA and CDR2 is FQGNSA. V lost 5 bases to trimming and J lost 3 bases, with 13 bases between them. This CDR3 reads CASSLDHGDYGYTF. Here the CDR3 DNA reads TGTGCCAGCAGCCTCGACCACGGGGACTATGGCTACACCTTC.

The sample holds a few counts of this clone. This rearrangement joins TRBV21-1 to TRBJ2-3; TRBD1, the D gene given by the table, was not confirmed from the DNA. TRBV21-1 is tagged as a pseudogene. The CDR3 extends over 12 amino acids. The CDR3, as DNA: TGTGCCAGCAGCAAGAGGCCAGGGACGCAGTATTTT. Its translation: CASSKRPGTQYF.

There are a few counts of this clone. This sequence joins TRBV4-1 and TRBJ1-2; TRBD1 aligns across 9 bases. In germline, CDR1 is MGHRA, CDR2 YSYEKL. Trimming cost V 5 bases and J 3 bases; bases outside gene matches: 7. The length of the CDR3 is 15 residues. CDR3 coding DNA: TGCGCCAGCAGCGTTCGGGACAGGGACGACTATGGCTACACCTTC. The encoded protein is CASSVRDRDDYGYTF.

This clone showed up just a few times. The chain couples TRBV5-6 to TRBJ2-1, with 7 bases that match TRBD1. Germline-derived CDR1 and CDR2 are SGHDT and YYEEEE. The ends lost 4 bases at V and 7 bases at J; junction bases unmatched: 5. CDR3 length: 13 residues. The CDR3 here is CASSARGTNEQFF. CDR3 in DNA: TGTGCCAGCAGCGCCAGGGGGACGAATGAGCAGTTCTTC.

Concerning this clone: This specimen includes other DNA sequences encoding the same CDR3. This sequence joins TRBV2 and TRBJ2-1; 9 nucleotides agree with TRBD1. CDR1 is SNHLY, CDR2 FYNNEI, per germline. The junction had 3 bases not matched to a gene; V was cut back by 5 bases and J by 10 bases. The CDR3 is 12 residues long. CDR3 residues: CASSTGGNEQFF. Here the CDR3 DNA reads TGTGCCAGCAGTACAGGGGGCAACGAGCAGTTCTTC.